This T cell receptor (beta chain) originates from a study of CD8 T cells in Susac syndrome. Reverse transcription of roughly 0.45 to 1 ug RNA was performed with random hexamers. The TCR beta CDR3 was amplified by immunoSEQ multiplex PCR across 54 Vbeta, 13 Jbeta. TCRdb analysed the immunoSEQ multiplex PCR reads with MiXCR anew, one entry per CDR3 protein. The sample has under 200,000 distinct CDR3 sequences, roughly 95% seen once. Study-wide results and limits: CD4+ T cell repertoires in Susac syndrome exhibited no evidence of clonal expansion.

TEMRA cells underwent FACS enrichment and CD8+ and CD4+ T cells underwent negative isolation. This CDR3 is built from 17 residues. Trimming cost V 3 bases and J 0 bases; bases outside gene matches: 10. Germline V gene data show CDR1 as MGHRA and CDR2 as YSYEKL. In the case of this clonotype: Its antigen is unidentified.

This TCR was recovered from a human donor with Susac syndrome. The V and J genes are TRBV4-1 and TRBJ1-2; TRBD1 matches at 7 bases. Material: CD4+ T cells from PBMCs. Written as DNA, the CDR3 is TGCGCCAGCAGCCATCTACCCCCCGGGACAGCTAACTATGGCTACACCTTC. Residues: CASSHLPPGTANYGYTF.